Each of the 14 T cell receptor beta chains below was sequenced from the same sample in a study of a mutant IDH1 vaccine in newly diagnosed glioma. Stated time point: week 35, safety follow-up. A single vaccine dose contained 300 ug of mutant IDH1 20-mer peptide, and topical imiquimod was used with it. TCRdb's copy holds only in-frame clones and misses some; the assay was immunoSEQ multiplex PCR. This sample yields around 30,000 clones, of which approximately 82% are seen a single time; around 6.8% belongs to the top ten. These receptors have no known antigen. The source was PBMCs, collected from a glioma patient whose treatment included an IDH1 peptide vaccine. Receptors were obtained from a woman under 30 with glioma.

This clone appeared once. The chain couples TRBV27 to TRBJ2-2; no firm D call. V lost 7 bases and J 7 bases, leaving 7 bases between the germline ends. The germline gives CDR1 MNHEY, CDR2 SMNVEV (reference sequence). The CDR3 is made up of 11 amino acids. DNA of the CDR3: TGTGCCAGCAAAACCAACGGGGAGCTGTTTTTT. This gives the protein CASKTNGELFF.

This clone turned up a few times. The rearrangement joins TRBV28 to TRBJ1-2; D gene unclear. The CDR3 spans 13 residues. Germline CDR1 is MDHEN and CDR2 is SYDVKM. Trimming removed 3 bases from V and 4 bases from J, with 9 bases in between. As DNA, the CDR3 is TGTGCCAGCAGTTTCTCTGAGCTCTATGGCTACACCTTC. Amino acid sequence: CASSFSELYGYTF.

The J gene is TRBJ2-1, the V gene TRBV27; either TRBD1 or TRBD2 may fit D (5 bases each). CDR1 MNHEY and CDR2 SMNVEV come from the germline V gene (reference sequence). Deletions cut 6 bases from V and 5 bases from J, with 11 bases between. This CDR3 is 13 amino acids long. This CDR3 reads CASRPGRNNEQFF. In DNA form, the CDR3 reads TGTGCCAGCAGACCGGGACGAAACAATGAGCAGTTCTTC.

Here the CDR3 reads CASSQDGGLSAEQYF. The CDR3 region has the DNA TGTGCCAGCAGCCAAGATGGAGGACTATCCGCCGAGCAGTACTTC. This sequence joins TRBV4-2 and TRBJ2-7; tentative D call: TRBD2 (6 bases). The CDR3 loop spans 15 amino acids. V was trimmed by 0 bases and J by 6 bases, leaving 15 bases between them. Germline V gives CDR1 LGHNA, CDR2 YNFKEQ.

This clone was counted a few times. This chain joins TRBV7-2 and TRBJ2-1; 9 bases fit TRBD1. CDR1 SGHTA and CDR2 FQGNSA come from the germline V gene. The CDR3 is 16 residues long. The V segment lost 3 bases and the J segment 5 bases; nucleotides outside the gene matches: 8. As DNA, the CDR3 is TGTGCCAGCAGCTTGCACGGGACAGGGCCTAACAATGAGCAGTTCTTC. Translated, it gives CASSLHGTGPNNEQFF. Drawing the rest from reference TRBV7-2 and TRBJ2-1, the complete variable domain is GAGVSQSPSNKVTEKGKDVELRCDPISGHTALYWYRQSLGQGLEFLIYFQGNSAPDKSGLPSDRFSAERTGGSVSTLTIQRTQQEDSAVYLCASSLHGTGPNNEQFFGPGTRLTVL.

The V gene is TRBV6-5, the J gene TRBJ1-6; D perhaps matches TRBD1 (5 bases). Per germline, CDR1 MNHEY and CDR2 SVGAGI. V shed 0 bases and J shed 8 bases, with 11 bases lying between them. The CDR3 consists of 15 residues. CDR3 residues: CASSYSPGKDSPLHF. The CDR3 DNA sequence: TGTGCCAGCAGTTACTCGCCAGGGAAGGATTCACCCCTCCACTTT.

The V call is TRBV25-1, the J call TRBJ2-3, with 9 bases fitting TRBD1. The CDR3 consists of 16 residues. After removal of 2 bases from V and 4 bases from J, the junction contained 7 bases not matched to a gene. Germline CDR1 and CDR2: MGHDK and SYGVNS. The CDR3 nucleotides read TGTGCCAGCAGTGAACCGGGACAGGGTTCATCAGATACGCAGTATTTT. Translation gives CASSEPGQGSSDTQYF.

The chain carries TRBV14 and TRBJ2-7, with a weak D call TRBD2 (6 bases). The length of the CDR3 is 12 residues. Germline V gene sequence: CDR1 SGHDN, CDR2 FVKESK. V dropped 8 bases and J dropped 3 bases, with 11 bases sitting between them. CDR3 bases: TGTGCCAGCGGCGAGACTAGCTACGAGCAGTACTTC. Protein product: CASGETSYEQYF.

V and J are TRBV28 and TRBJ2-7; D possibly corresponds to TRBD2 (6 bases). The germline V gene encodes CDR1 MDHEN and CDR2 SYDVKM. The CDR3 is made up of 14 amino acids. Deletions cut 3 bases from V and 4 bases from J, with 13 bases between. In nucleotides, the CDR3 is TGTGCCAGCAGTTTCGGGGGTCGCATATACGAGCAGTACTTC. Its translation: CASSFGGRIYEQYF. Full variable domain (rest looked up from reference TRBV28 and TRBJ2-7): DVKVTQSSRYLVKRTGEKVFLECVQDMDHENMFWYRQDPGLGLRLIYFSYDVKMKEKGDIPEGYSVSREKKERFSLILESASTNQTSMYLCASSFGGRIYEQYFGPGTRLTVT.

The rearrangement links TRBV5-1 to TRBJ2-1, with 9 positions matching TRBD2. J lost 6 bases, V lost 2 bases, and 6 bases had no gene match. From germline, CDR1 is SGHRS and CDR2 YFSETQ. The CDR3 length is 15 residues. In DNA, the CDR3 is TGCGCCAGCAGCTTAGGCGGGGGGGCGGGCAATGAGCAGTTCTTC. It specifies CASSLGGGAGNEQFF.

The chain combines TRBV19 with TRBJ1-1; D is perhaps TRBD1 (5 bases). Germline-derived CDR1 and CDR2 are LNHDA and SQIVND (reference sequence). CDR3 length: 16 residues. Trimming left V 7 bases short and J 0 bases short, with 18 bases between. CDR3 sequence reads: CASIGFLRGMNTEAFF. The CDR3 DNA sequence: TGTGCCAGTATCGGGTTCCTACGGGGGATGAACACTGAAGCTTTCTTT.

This clone was detected once. The V gene is TRBV28, the J gene TRBJ2-2; 9 nucleotides match TRBD1. With 0 bases clipped from V and 4 bases from J, the junction kept 3 bases outside the gene matches. The CDR3 loop spans 16 amino acids. Germline V lookup: CDR1 MDHEN, CDR2 SYDVKM. DNA for the CDR3: TGTGCCAGCAGTTTATGGACAGGGGGAGGCACCGGGGAGCTGTTTTTT. It codes for CASSLWTGGGTGELFF.

The chain carries TRBV5-1 and TRBJ2-7; 10 positions agree with TRBD2. The CDR3 extends over 16 amino acids. With 1 base clipped from V and 6 bases from J, the junction kept 10 bases outside the gene matches. Germline assignment: CDR1 SGHRS and CDR2 YFSETQ. CDR3 amino acids: CASSLKTSGALGEQYF. The DNA of the CDR3 is TGCGCCAGCAGCTTGAAAACTAGCGGGGCATTGGGCGAGCAGTACTTC.

This chain uses TRBV7-8 with TRBJ2-7; a weak D match, TRBD2 (5 bases). V lost 1 base, J lost 0 bases, and 10 bases lay in between. There are 15 residues in the CDR3. Germline assignment: CDR1 SGHVS and CDR2 FQNEAQ. In DNA, the CDR3 is TGTGCCAGCAGCTTAGTTTCGGGGAGCTCCTACGAGCAGTACTTC. This codes for CASSLVSGSSYEQYF.